The subject of this entry is one TCR beta chain. This CDR3 has 13 amino acids. Germline values: CDR1 SEHNR, CDR2 FQNEAQ (reference sequence). V was cut by 2 bases and J by 4 bases, with 7 bases left in between. This specimen comes from a study of blood T cell repertoires in COVID-19. Overall study context: Samples taken during acute and convalescent COVID-19 were collected in the United States, Italy and Spain. Nucleic acid was either cDNA or gDNA, and it came from T cells, B-cell-depleted T cells, or PBMCs.

In the original processing: For nucleated cells, counts were estimated from reference gene primer amplification. Clones were sequenced by immunoSEQ multiplex PCR, and TCRdb holds only the in-frame ones, with some missing. That table supplies the V and J calls and clone size; D and trimming were determined from the DNA. The sample includes under 250,000 clones, approximately 89% seen only once; the top ten take roughly 6%. Seattle's enrolled individuals joined amid active infection and were then monitored longitudinally. The clonotype comes from a woman under 40 with COVID-19, enrolled during active disease. The chain has TRBV7-9 and TRBJ2-3; D unclear. The sequenced material came from peripheral blood. The CDR3 region has the DNA TGTGCCAGCAGCTTAAGAGCTGCAGATACGCAGTATTTT. This translates into CASSLRAADTQYF.